What follows are 21 T cell receptor beta chains derived from one specimen sequenced in a study of beta chain features in type 1 diabetes. Study-level results: For Type 1 diabetes patients, all four CD4+ subsets carried TCRB CDR3s that were moderately but significantly shorter.

These receptors lack a known antigen. The whole isolated RNA underwent reverse transcription, so sequencing captured expressed TCRB transcripts. Measured with immunoSEQ multiplex PCR; TCRdb has only the in-frame clones, and not every one. The data contain about 170,000 clones, approximately 8% of them singletons. The sample was central memory CD4+ T cells from blood. These receptors were collected from a man between 18 and 35 years old with type 1 diabetes.

This clone was found a few times. The chain is built from TRBV18 and TRBJ2-7, with TRBD2 matching over 14 bases. The CDR3 sequence is 17 residues long. The V gene end was trimmed by 3 bases and the J gene end by 0 bases; junction bases not matched to a gene: 4. Looked up from germline, CDR1 is KGHSH and CDR2 is LQKENI. The CDR3 region is CASSPLGLAGASYEQYF. The CDR3 DNA reads TGTGCCAGCTCACCGCTGGGACTAGCGGGAGCCTCCTACGAGCAGTACTTC. The full variable domain, in which reference TRBV18 and TRBJ2-7 provide the parts outside the CDR3, is NAGVMQNPRHLVRRRGQEARLRCSPMKGHSHVYWYRQLPEEGLKFMVYLQKENIIDESGMPKERFSAEFPKEGPSILRIQQVVRGDSAAYFCASSPLGLAGASYEQYFGPGTRLTVT.

This chain uses TRBV28 with TRBJ2-7, with 11 bases fitting TRBD2. This CDR3 has 14 residues. V dropped 9 bases and J dropped 7; count of bases not matched to a gene: 11. Germline V lookup: CDR1 MDHEN, CDR2 SYDVKM. The CDR3 loop reads CASTSGGTYEEQYF. The CDR3 DNA reads as TGTGCCAGTACTAGCGGGGGCACCTACGAGGAGCAGTACTTC.

The gene calls are TRBV15 and TRBJ1-4; no reliable D call. V was clipped by 0 bases and J by 2 bases, with 10 bases between them. The CDR3 loop spans 16 amino acids. CDR1 and CDR2 (germline): LNHNV, YYDKDF (reference sequence). This CDR3 is CATSRDAGGTNEKLFF. CDR3 nucleotides: TGTGCCACCAGCAGAGACGCAGGCGGGACTAATGAAAAACTGTTTTTT.

This clone appeared a few times. This sequence joins TRBV7-9 and TRBJ2-3; 10 nucleotides agree with TRBD2. The CDR3 sequence is 16 residues long. Looked up from germline, CDR1 is SEHNR and CDR2 is FQNEAQ (reference sequence). V dropped 5 bases and J dropped 1; count of bases not matched to a gene: 6. CDR3 loop: CASSGSGGTGTDTQYF. The DNA for the CDR3 is TGTGCCAGCAGCGGTAGCGGGGGGACTGGCACAGATACGCAGTATTTT.

V and J are TRBV15 and TRBJ1-2, with 7 bases identical to TRBD1. Germline CDR1 is LNHNV and CDR2 is YYDKDF (reference sequence). J lost 2 bases, V lost 6 bases, and 6 bases had no gene match. The CDR3 extends over 14 amino acids. The CDR3 region is CATRAGGRNYGYTF. The CDR3 coding sequence is TGTGCCACCAGGGCAGGGGGGAGAAACTATGGCTACACCTTC.

This clone occurred a few times. CDR3 nucleotides: TGTGCCAGCAGTGAACCGGGACTACCATACGAGCAGTACTTC. Protein product: CASSEPGLPYEQYF. This rearrangement joins TRBV6-1 to TRBJ2-7; 7 nucleotides match TRBD2. In germline, CDR1 is MNHNS, CDR2 SASEGT. This CDR3 spans 14 amino acids. V gave up 2 bases and J gave up 4 bases; unmatched junction bases: 5.

This chain links TRBV28 with TRBJ2-3; 8 bases agree with TRBD2. The CDR3 runs 16 residues. V shed 5 bases, J shed 4 bases, and the junction held 11 bases outside the gene matches. The germline V gene encodes CDR1 MDHEN and CDR2 SYDVKM. CDR3 sequence: CASSTLAGRGSDTQYF. The CDR3 bases are TGTGCCAGCAGTACGCTAGCGGGCCGGGGCTCAGATACGCAGTATTTT.

This clone has a count of ten or more. CDR3 loop: CAVGGENEQYF. CDR3 DNA sequence: TGTGCCGTCGGAGGGGAGAACGAGCAGTACTTC. The J gene is TRBJ2-7, the V gene TRBV19; possibly TRBD2 for D (6 bases). The CDR3 runs to 11 residues. Germline V gives CDR1 LNHDA, CDR2 SQIVND (reference sequence). Trimming took off 11 bases at V and 5 bases at J, with 13 bases between the two ends.

This chain uses TRBV28 with TRBJ2-7; the D gene is possibly TRBD2 (6 bases). CDR1 is MDHEN and CDR2 is SYDVKM in the germline V gene. CDR3 size: 13 residues. Trimming left V 8 bases short and J 7 bases short, with 18 bases between. CDR3 DNA: TGTGCCAGCGGACCGGGACTCCCGGCTGAGCAGTACTTC. As protein: CASGPGLPAEQYF.

Ten or more counts support this clone. The chain uses TRBV9 and TRBJ2-3, with TRBD2 matching over 8 bases. This CDR3 spans 15 amino acids. V lost 6 bases and J lost 4; bases outside the gene matches: 10. In germline, CDR1 is SGDLS, CDR2 YYNGEE. The CDR3 region is CASTPRAGDPDTQYF. CDR3 nucleotide sequence: TGTGCCAGCACCCCACGAGCGGGGGACCCAGATACGCAGTATTTT.

In its sample, this clone was seen a few times. This chain links TRBV2 with TRBJ1-1; 8 bases are shared with TRBD1. V shed 2 bases and J 1 base; nucleotides not matched to a gene: 3. Per germline, CDR1 SNHLY and CDR2 FYNNEI. The length of the CDR3 is 15 residues. The CDR3 sequence is CASSEIDRGNTEAFF. CDR3 DNA sequence: TGTGCCAGCAGTGAAATTGACAGGGGGAACACTGAAGCTTTCTTT.

This clone was recorded a few times. The CDR3 is CASSMQGATDTQYF. Here the CDR3 DNA reads TGTGCCAGCAGTATGCAGGGGGCTACAGATACGCAGTATTTT. The V and J genes are TRBV5-4 and TRBJ2-3; 8 positions agree with TRBD1. The CDR3 has 14 amino acids. Germline V lookup: CDR1 SGHNT, CDR2 YYREEE (reference sequence). V was clipped by 5 bases and J by 3 bases; unmatched bases: 5. Together with reference TRBV5-4 and TRBJ2-3, the CDR3 gives the full variable domain: ETGVTQSPTHLIKTRGQQVTLRCSSQSGHNTVSWYQQALGQGPQFIFQYYREEENGRGNFPPRFSGLQFPNYSSELNVNALELDDSALYLCASSMQGATDTQYFGPGTRLTVL.

The CDR3 DNA follows: TGCGCCAGCACCATAGCCGGGGACCAAGAGACCCAGTACTTC. This sequence encodes CASTIAGDQETQYF. This rearrangement joins TRBV5-1 to TRBJ2-5; D perhaps matches TRBD2 (5 bases). Per germline, CDR1 SGHRS and CDR2 YFSETQ. The length of the CDR3 is 14 residues. V lost 6 bases and J 0 bases, leaving 12 bases between the germline ends. Using reference TRBV5-1 and TRBJ2-5 for the parts outside the CDR3, the full variable domain is KAGVTQTPRYLIKTRGQQVTLSCSPISGHRSVSWYQQTPGQGLQFLFEYFSETQRNKGNFPGRFSGRQFSNSRSEMNVSTLELGDSALYLCASTIAGDQETQYFGPGTRLLVL.

The genes are TRBV9 and TRBJ2-7; 7 bases align to TRBD1. After removal of 4 bases from V and 4 bases from J, the junction contained 11 bases not matched to a gene. This CDR3 is built from 15 residues. Per the germline V gene, CDR1 is SGDLS and CDR2 is YYNGEE. This chain's CDR3 is CASSPHRDSIYEQYF. The CDR3 DNA is TGTGCCAGCAGCCCACACCGGGACAGTATATACGAGCAGTACTTC.

Only a few counts were recorded for this clone. The chain recombines TRBV13 with TRBJ2-1; 9 bases match TRBD2. This CDR3 spans 15 amino acids. The germline CDR1 and CDR2 sequences are PRHDT and FYEKMQ (reference sequence). J lost 4 bases, V lost 0 bases, and 1 base had no gene match. The CDR3 spells CASSLGTSGYNEQFF. DNA of the CDR3: TGTGCCAGCAGCTTAGGGACTAGCGGTTACAATGAGCAGTTCTTC.

This clone is termed medium-sized. This chain links TRBV2 with TRBJ2-5; TRBD1 might be the D (6 bases). Trimming shortened V by 8 bases and J by 1 base, and 11 bases separated the two germline ends. The germline CDR1 and CDR2 sequences are SNHLY and FYNNEI. This CDR3 is 13 amino acids long. DNA of the CDR3: TGTGCCAGCGTCCAGGACAGCCAAGAGACCCAGTACTTC. This sequence encodes CASVQDSQETQYF. Variable domain in full (rest from reference TRBV2 and TRBJ2-5): EPEVTQTPSHQVTQMGQEVILRCVPISNHLYFYWYRQILGQKVEFLVSFYNNEISEKSEIFDDQFSVERPDGSNFTLKIRSTKLEDSAMYFCASVQDSQETQYFGPGTRLLVL.

This clone showed up just a few times. The chain joins TRBV7-2 to TRBJ1-2, with a weak D call TRBD1 (5 bases). Germline V gives CDR1 SGHTA, CDR2 FQGNSA. V was trimmed by 1 base and J by 7 bases, leaving 10 bases between them. The CDR3 totals 13 residues. The DNA for the CDR3 is TGTGCCAGCAGCTTAGTCGGGAGGGGTGGCTACACCTTC. Protein product: CASSLVGRGGYTF. Supplemented by reference TRBV7-2 and TRBJ1-2, the full variable domain reads GAGVSQSPSNKVTEKGKDVELRCDPISGHTALYWYRQSLGQGLEFLIYFQGNSAPDKSGLPSDRFSAERTGGSVSTLTIQRTQQEDSAVYLCASSLVGRGGYTFGSGTRLTVV.

The chain recombines TRBV5-1 with TRBJ2-2; tentative D call: TRBD1 (5 bases). This CDR3 is 18 amino acids long. V gave up 3 bases and J gave up 1 base, with 19 bases separating them. Germline V CDR1 and CDR2: SGHRS, YFSETQ. As DNA, the CDR3 is TGCGCCAGCAGCTGGCAGGGCCTCTTCTCGGGGAACACCGGGGAGCTGTTTTTT. Protein: CASSWQGLFSGNTGELFF.

There are a few counts of this clone. Here the CDR3 reads CASHSSTDTQYF. The CDR3 DNA follows: TGTGCCAGCCACTCTAGCACAGATACGCAGTATTTT. The chain uses TRBV6-5 and TRBJ2-3; D is undetermined. This CDR3 contains 12 residues. Trimming took off 8 bases at V and 0 bases at J, with 6 bases between the two ends. CDR1 and CDR2 (germline): MNHEY, SVGAGI.

This clone appeared a few times. The gene calls are TRBV19 and TRBJ2-2, with D uncertain. Germline V lookup: CDR1 LNHDA, CDR2 SQIVND (reference sequence). Trimming took off 0 bases at V and 9 bases at J, with 5 bases between the two ends. This CDR3 contains 12 residues. The CDR3 nucleotides read TGTGCCAGTAGTATAGATAGCCGGGAGCTGTTTTTT. This sequence encodes CASSIDSRELFF. Combining the CDR3 with reference TRBV19 and TRBJ2-2 gives the whole variable domain DGGITQSPKYLFRKEGQNVTLSCEQNLNHDAMYWYRQDPGQGLRLIYYSQIVNDFQKGDIAEGYSVSREKKESFPLTVTSAQKNPTAFYLCASSIDSRELFFGEGSRLTVL.

This clone was counted a few times. This chain links TRBV7-2 with TRBJ2-7, with 13 bases that match TRBD2. The CDR3 length is 16 residues. Germline trimming cut 3 bases from V and 4 bases from J; bases unmatched to any gene: 6. Germline V lookup: CDR1 SGHTA, CDR2 FQGNSA. CDR3 region: CASSFSTSGRFYEQYF. The CDR3 DNA reads as TGTGCCAGCAGCTTCTCGACTAGCGGGAGGTTTTACGAGCAGTACTTC. Full variable domain (missing parts from reference TRBV7-2 and TRBJ2-7): GAGVSQSPSNKVTEKGKDVELRCDPISGHTALYWYRQSLGQGLEFLIYFQGNSAPDKSGLPSDRFSAERTGGSVSTLTIQRTQQEDSAVYLCASSFSTSGRFYEQYFGPGTRLTVT.